This TCR beta chain originates from a study of beta chain features in type 1 diabetes. Notes on the study in general: For cells with high TCR expression, cDNA sequencing could yield over-representation. VDJ junctions sequenced from type 1 diabetes patients showed fewer insertions and more deletions. Type 1 diabetes patients had TCRB CDR3s that were shorter (moderately but significantly so) in all four CD4+ subsets.

About this clone: What it binds is not known.

Germline lookup yields CDR1 SGHTA and CDR2 FQGNSA. This CDR3 contains 16 residues. V was clipped by 6 bases and J by 1 base, with 19 bases between them. Expressed TCRB transcripts were sequenced, since all the RNA that had been isolated was reverse transcribed. TCRdb keeps only in-frame clones here, not all; method: immunoSEQ multiplex PCR. This table holds a few hundred thousand clones, roughly 13% found once. The sample consisted of naive CD4+ T cells from blood. The TCR originated in a man younger than 40 with type 1 diabetes. V and J are TRBV7-2 and TRBJ2-7; TRBD2 might be the D (8 bases). CDR3 in DNA: TGTGCCAGCAGATTCAAAGGGGGCGGGGGGTCCTACGAGCAGTACTTC. Its protein is CASRFKGGGGSYEQYF.